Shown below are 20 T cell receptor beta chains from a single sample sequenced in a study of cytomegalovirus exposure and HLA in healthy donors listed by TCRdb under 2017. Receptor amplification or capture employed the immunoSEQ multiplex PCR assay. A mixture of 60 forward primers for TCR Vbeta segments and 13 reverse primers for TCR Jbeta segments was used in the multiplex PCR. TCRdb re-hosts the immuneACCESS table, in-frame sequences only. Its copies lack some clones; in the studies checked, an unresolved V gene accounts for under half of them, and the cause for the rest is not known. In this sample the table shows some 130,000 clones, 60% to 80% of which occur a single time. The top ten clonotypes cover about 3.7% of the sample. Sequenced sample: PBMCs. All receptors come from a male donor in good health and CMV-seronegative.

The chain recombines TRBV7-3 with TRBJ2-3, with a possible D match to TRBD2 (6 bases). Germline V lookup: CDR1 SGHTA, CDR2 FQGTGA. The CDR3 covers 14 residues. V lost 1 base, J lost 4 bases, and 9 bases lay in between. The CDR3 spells CASSLRLAADTQYF. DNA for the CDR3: TGTGCCAGCAGCTTAAGGTTAGCGGCAGATACGCAGTATTTT.

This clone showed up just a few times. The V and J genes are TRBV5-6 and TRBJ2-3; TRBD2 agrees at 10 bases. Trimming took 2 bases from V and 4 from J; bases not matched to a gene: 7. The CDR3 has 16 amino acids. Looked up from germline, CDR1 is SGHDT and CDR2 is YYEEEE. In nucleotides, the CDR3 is TGTGCCAGCAGCTTTTGGTCTAGCGGGAGTTCAGATACGCAGTATTTT. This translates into CASSFWSSGSSDTQYF.

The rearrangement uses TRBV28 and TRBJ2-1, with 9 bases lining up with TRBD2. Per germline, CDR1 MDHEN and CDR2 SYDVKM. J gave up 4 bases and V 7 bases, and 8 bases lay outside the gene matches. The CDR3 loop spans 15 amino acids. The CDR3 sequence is CASNQGSGRYNEQFF. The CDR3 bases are TGTGCCAGCAACCAAGGTAGCGGGAGATACAATGAGCAGTTCTTC.

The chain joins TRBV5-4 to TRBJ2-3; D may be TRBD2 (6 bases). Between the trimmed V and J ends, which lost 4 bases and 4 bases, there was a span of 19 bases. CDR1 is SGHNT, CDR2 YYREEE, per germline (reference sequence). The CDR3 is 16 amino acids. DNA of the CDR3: TGTGCCAGCAGCCGGAGGGACCGATCTGTCGCAGATACGCAGTATTTT. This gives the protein CASSRRDRSVADTQYF.

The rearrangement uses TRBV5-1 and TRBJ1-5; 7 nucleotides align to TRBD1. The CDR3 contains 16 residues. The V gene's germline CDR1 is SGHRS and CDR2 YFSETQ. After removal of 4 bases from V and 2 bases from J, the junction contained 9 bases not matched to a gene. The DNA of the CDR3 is TGCGCCAGCAGCCCACAGGGGTCTCAAGGCAATCAGCCCCAGCATTTT. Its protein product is CASSPQGSQGNQPQHF.

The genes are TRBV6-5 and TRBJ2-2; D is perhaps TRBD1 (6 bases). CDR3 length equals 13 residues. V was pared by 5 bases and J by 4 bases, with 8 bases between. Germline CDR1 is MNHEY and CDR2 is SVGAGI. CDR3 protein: CASSATGTGELFF. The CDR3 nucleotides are TGTGCCAGCAGTGCGACAGGCACCGGGGAGCTGTTTTTT.

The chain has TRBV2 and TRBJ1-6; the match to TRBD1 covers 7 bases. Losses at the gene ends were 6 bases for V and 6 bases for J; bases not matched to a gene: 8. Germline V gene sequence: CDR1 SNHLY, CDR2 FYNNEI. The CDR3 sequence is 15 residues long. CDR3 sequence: CASRVDRVSNSPLHF. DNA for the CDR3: TGTGCCAGCAGGGTAGACAGGGTTAGTAATTCACCCCTCCACTTT.

The CDR3 here is CASSATVGVTYEQFF. The CDR3 bases are TGTGCCAGCAGCGCGACAGTGGGTGTAACGTATGAGCAGTTCTTC. The chain employs TRBV7-6 and TRBJ2-1, with D possibly TRBD1 on 5 matching bases. Germline V lookup: CDR1 SGHVS, CDR2 FNYEAQ. This CDR3 has 15 amino acids. V was cut by 5 bases and J by 8 bases, with 19 bases left in between.

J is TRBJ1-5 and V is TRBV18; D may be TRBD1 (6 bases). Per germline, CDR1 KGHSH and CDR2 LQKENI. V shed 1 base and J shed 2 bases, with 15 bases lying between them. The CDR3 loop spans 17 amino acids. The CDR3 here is CASSPRGGAYGNQPQHF. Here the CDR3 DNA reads TGTGCCAGCTCACCACGGGGGGGCGCTTATGGCAATCAGCCCCAGCATTTT.

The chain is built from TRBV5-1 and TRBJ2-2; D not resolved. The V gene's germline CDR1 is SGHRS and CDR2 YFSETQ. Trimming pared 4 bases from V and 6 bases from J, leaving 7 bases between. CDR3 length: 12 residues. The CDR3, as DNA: TGCGCCAGCAGCCTTTTCCCCGGGGAGCTGTTTTTT. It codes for CASSLFPGELFF.

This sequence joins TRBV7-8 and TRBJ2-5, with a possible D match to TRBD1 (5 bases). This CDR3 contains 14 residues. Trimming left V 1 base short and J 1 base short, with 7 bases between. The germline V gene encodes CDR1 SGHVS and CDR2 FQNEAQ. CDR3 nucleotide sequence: TGTGCCAGCAGCTTAGAACAGGTCCAAGAGACCCAGTACTTC. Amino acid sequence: CASSLEQVQETQYF.

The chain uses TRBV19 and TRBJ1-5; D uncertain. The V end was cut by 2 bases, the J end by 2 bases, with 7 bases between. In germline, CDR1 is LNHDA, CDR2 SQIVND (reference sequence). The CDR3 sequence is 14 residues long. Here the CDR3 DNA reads TGTGCCAGTAGTATAACCGGGGGCAATCAGCCCCAGCATTTT. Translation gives CASSITGGNQPQHF.

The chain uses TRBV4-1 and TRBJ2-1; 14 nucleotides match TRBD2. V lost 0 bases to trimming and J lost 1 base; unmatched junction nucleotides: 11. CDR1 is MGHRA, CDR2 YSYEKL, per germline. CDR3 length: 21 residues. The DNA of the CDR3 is TGCGCCAGCAGCCAAGATCCCCCCGGGACTAGCGGGAGACCATCCTACAATGAGCAGTTCTTC. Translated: CASSQDPPGTSGRPSYNEQFF.

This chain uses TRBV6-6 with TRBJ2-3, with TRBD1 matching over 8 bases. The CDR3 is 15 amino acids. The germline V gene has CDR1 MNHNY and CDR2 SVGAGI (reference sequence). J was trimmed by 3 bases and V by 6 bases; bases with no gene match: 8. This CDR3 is CASRHGTGNTDTQYF. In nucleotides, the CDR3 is TGTGCCAGCAGGCATGGGACAGGAAATACAGATACGCAGTATTTT.

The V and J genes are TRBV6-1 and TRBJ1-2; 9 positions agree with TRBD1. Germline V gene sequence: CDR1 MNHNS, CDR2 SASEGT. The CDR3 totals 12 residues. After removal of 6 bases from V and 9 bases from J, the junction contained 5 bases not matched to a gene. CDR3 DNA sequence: TGTGCCAGCAGCTGGGGACAGGGAAGCTACACCTTC. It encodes CASSWGQGSYTF.

The CDR3 nucleotides read TGCGCCAGCAGCGTTGAAGTGTACCATCGGCAAGAGACCCAGTACTTC. Translated, it gives CASSVEVYHRQETQYF. The V gene is TRBV5-1, the J gene TRBJ2-5; unclear D gene. Trimming removed 4 bases at V and 2 bases at J, with 18 bases between. Germline lookup yields CDR1 SGHRS and CDR2 YFSETQ. This CDR3 has 16 amino acids.

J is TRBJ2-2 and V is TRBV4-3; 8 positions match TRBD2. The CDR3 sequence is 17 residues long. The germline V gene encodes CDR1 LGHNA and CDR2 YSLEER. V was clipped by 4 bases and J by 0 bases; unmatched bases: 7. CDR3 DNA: TGCGCCAGCAGCCCCCGGGGGGGGTCCCCGAACACCGGGGAGCTGTTTTTT. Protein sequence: CASSPRGGSPNTGELFF.

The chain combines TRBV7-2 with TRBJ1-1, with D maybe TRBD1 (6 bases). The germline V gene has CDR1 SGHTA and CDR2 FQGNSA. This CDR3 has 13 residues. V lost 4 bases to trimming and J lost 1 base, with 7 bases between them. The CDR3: CASSSTGNTEAFF. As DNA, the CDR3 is TGTGCCAGCAGCTCGACAGGGAACACTGAAGCTTTCTTT.

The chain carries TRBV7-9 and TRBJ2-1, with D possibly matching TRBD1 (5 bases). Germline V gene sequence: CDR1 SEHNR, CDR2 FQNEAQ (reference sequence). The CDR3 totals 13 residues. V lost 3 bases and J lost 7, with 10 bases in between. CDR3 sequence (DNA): TGTGCCAGCAGCTTCCCGGCAGGGAATGAGCAGTTCTTC. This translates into CASSFPAGNEQFF.

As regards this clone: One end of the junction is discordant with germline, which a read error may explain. The CDR3 DNA reads as TGTGCTAGCAGCTTAGGCGGCTGGCAGGGGCCGAACACCGGGGAGCTGTTTTTT. It encodes CASSLGGWQGPNTGELFF. The chain joins TRBV7-7 to TRBJ2-2; tentatively, D is TRBD1 (6 bases). The germline gives CDR1 SSHAT, CDR2 FNYEAQ (reference sequence). This CDR3 contains 18 residues.